Below, 26 T cell receptor beta chains from the same sample are listed, as sequenced in a study of shared clonotypes between healthy human individuals. Using immunoSEQ multiplex PCR, the repertoire was profiled, and TCRdb retains in-frame clones only, with some absent. The repertoire holds fewer than 1 million clones, with roughly 96% as singletons. CD45RO-negative CD8 cells positively selected for CCR7 made up the naive population, which excluded terminally differentiated effector memory CD45RA+ cells. Sequenced sample: naive CD8+ T cells sorted from blood. These receptors all stem from a man under 40 in good health.

The chain links TRBV12-2 to TRBJ1-1; TRBD1, the table's D call, lacks a check against the DNA. TRBV12-2 is a pseudogene segment. The CDR3 totals 18 residues. The CDR3 spells CASRLAPRENPMNTEAFF. The CDR3 region has the DNA TGTGCAAGTCGCTTAGCCCCCAGGGAAAACCCAATGAACACTGAAGCTTTCTTT.

The rearrangement links TRBV7-9 to TRBJ2-3; possible D gene TRBD2, 6 bases. Germline assignment: CDR1 SEHNR and CDR2 FQNEAQ (reference sequence). V was cut by 2 bases and J by 4 bases, with 10 bases left in between. The CDR3 sequence is 14 residues long. CDR3 region: CASSLLLAPDTQYF. The CDR3 DNA sequence: TGTGCCAGCAGCTTATTACTAGCACCAGATACGCAGTATTTT.

V usage is TRBV6-5 and J usage is TRBJ2-1; perhaps TRBD2 as D (5 bases). The germline V gene has CDR1 MNHEY and CDR2 SVGAGI. CDR3 length: 13 residues. Trimming cost V 0 bases and J 10 bases, with 10 bases left between them. The CDR3 loop reads CASSYSIAMEQFF. DNA for the CDR3: TGTGCCAGCAGTTACTCGATAGCGATGGAGCAGTTCTTC.

The chain has TRBV5-6 and TRBJ1-5; 10 positions match TRBD1. This CDR3 comprises 19 residues. V lost 4 bases and J lost 2; bases outside the gene matches: 15. The germline V gene has CDR1 SGHDT and CDR2 YYEEEE. CDR3 bases: TGTGCCAGCAGCCCAGGGACAGGGGTGGCCTGGGTTCGCAATCAGCCCCAGCATTTT. This codes for CASSPGTGVAWVRNQPQHF.

The CDR3 here is CASSLEVLHRGYEQYF. The CDR3 DNA reads TGTGCCAGCAGCTTAGAGGTCCTGCACCGGGGGTACGAGCAGTACTTC. J is TRBJ2-7 and V is TRBV7-2; TRBD2 is a possible D gene (6 bases). Germline values: CDR1 SGHTA, CDR2 FQGNSA. V was shortened by 1 base and J by 4 bases, with 17 bases between the two germline ends. This CDR3 contains 16 residues.

The CDR3 sequence: CSVEGGTSGRTEQYF. CDR3 in DNA: TGCAGCGTTGAAGGGGGGACTAGCGGGAGGACCGAGCAGTACTTC. The chain combines TRBV29-1 with TRBJ2-7; TRBD2 matches at 15 bases. The germline V gene has CDR1 SQVTM and CDR2 ANQGSEA. CDR3 length equals 15 residues. With V trimmed by 1 base and J by 6 bases, 4 bases remained unmatched.

This chain connects TRBV30 to TRBJ2-1; D ambiguous. This CDR3 has 15 amino acids. The germline CDR1 and CDR2 sequences are GTSNPN and SVGIG (reference sequence). With 1 base removed from V and 4 bases from J, the gap between germline ends came to 14 bases. CDR3 sequence (DNA): TGTGCCTGGAGTGGTCGCCTGGCTAATTACAATGAGCAGTTCTTC. Translated: CAWSGRLANYNEQFF.

The J gene is TRBJ2-1, the V gene TRBV29-1, with TRBD2 matching 8 bases. V shed 1 base, J shed 2 bases, and the junction held 7 bases outside the gene matches. Germline lookup yields CDR1 SQVTM and CDR2 ANQGSEA. This CDR3 spans 16 amino acids. This CDR3 reads CSVEGARTSTYNEQFF. The CDR3 bases are TGCAGCGTTGAAGGGGCCAGGACTAGCACCTACAATGAGCAGTTCTTC.

This rearrangement joins TRBV9 to TRBJ1-1; D remains unclear. V was pared by 3 bases and J by 5 bases, with 8 bases between. CDR1 is SGDLS, CDR2 YYNGEE, per germline. The CDR3 consists of 12 residues. The CDR3 nucleotides read TGTGCCAGCAGCGGTCAAACAACTGAAGCTTTCTTT. Its protein product is CASSGQTTEAFF. Combining the CDR3 with reference TRBV9 and TRBJ1-1 gives the whole variable domain DSGVTQTPKHLITATGQRVTLRCSPRSGDLSVYWYQQSLDQGLQFLIQYYNGEERAKGNILERFSAQQFPDLHSELNLSSLELGDSALYFCASSGQTTEAFFGQGTRLTVV.

The gene calls are TRBV7-8 and TRBJ2-2; D might be TRBD2 (5 bases). Deletions cut 5 bases from V and 4 bases from J, with 14 bases between. Germline loops: CDR1 SGHVS, CDR2 FQNEAQ. This CDR3 region has 15 residues. The CDR3 reads CASSAANAGTGELFF. The CDR3 DNA sequence: TGTGCCAGCAGCGCAGCCAACGCGGGCACCGGGGAGCTGTTTTTT.

V and J are TRBV4-3 and TRBJ2-7, with 7 bases matching TRBD2. CDR1 and CDR2 from the germline V gene are LGHNA and YSLEER. CDR3 length: 15 amino acids. The trim removed 0 bases at V and 3 bases at J, leaving 5 bases unmatched. CDR3 DNA sequence: TGCGCCAGCAGCCAAGATCGTGGCGGGAGCTACGAGCAGTACTTC. Protein product: CASSQDRGGSYEQYF.

Worth noting for this clone: In the same sample, other DNA sequences code for this CDR3. J is TRBJ2-7 and V is TRBV5-1; tentative D call: TRBD1 (5 bases). Trimming cost V 0 bases and J 0 bases, with 10 bases left between them. The CDR3 sequence is 15 residues long. The germline V gene has CDR1 SGHRS and CDR2 YFSETQ. The CDR3 protein is CASSLAQGLSYEQYF. The CDR3 DNA follows: TGCGCCAGCAGCTTGGCTCAGGGCCTCTCCTACGAGCAGTACTTC.

CDR3 sequence reads: CASSPWDLGGEKLFF. DNA for the CDR3: TGTGCCAGCAGCCCATGGGATTTGGGGGGTGAAAAACTGTTTTTT. This rearrangement joins TRBV7-9 to TRBJ1-4; perhaps TRBD1 as D (5 bases). The germline V and J ends were trimmed by 5 bases and 7 bases, with 17 bases remaining between them. The CDR3 consists of 15 residues. Per germline, CDR1 SEHNR and CDR2 FQNEAQ (reference sequence).

The CDR3 spells CAWSNPIGNQPQHF. CDR3 coding DNA: TGTGCCTGGAGTAACCCCATAGGGAATCAGCCCCAGCATTTT. The V gene is TRBV30, the J gene TRBJ1-5; D uncertain. The CDR3 consists of 14 residues. Germline V gene data show CDR1 as GTSNPN and CDR2 as SVGIG (reference sequence). Trimming cost V 2 bases and J 4 bases, with 12 bases left between them.

The chain combines TRBV13 with TRBJ2-7; 8 nucleotides line up with TRBD2. The germline V gene has CDR1 PRHDT and CDR2 FYEKMQ (reference sequence). The length of the CDR3 is 18 residues. V shed 7 bases, J shed 5 bases, and the junction held 22 bases outside the gene matches. Written as DNA, the CDR3 is TGTGCCAGCACCGAAAGGGGGGGACGGCGAGCGGGAGAGGACGAGCAGTACTTC. Its protein product is CASTERGGRRAGEDEQYF.

J is TRBJ2-3 and V is TRBV27; D remains unclear. CDR3 size: 15 residues. Germline V gives CDR1 MNHEY, CDR2 SMNVEV (reference sequence). V lost 3 bases and J 1 base, leaving 11 bases between the germline ends. In DNA, the CDR3 is TGTGCCAGCAGTTTTTATGACTCCCGCACAGATACGCAGTATTTT. Its protein is CASSFYDSRTDTQYF.

The J gene is TRBJ2-1, the V gene TRBV6-5; D is unclear. V lost 0 bases and J lost 0, with 9 bases in between. CDR3 length: 16 amino acids. Germline V gene lookup returns CDR1 MNHEY and CDR2 SVGAGI. CDR3 nucleotides: TGTGCCAGCAGTTACTCTTTATCGAACTCCTACAATGAGCAGTTCTTC. Its protein is CASSYSLSNSYNEQFF.

The V gene is TRBV7-9, the J gene TRBJ2-7; TRBD1 aligns across 9 bases. The CDR3 covers 15 residues. V was pared by 5 bases and J by 7 bases, with 12 bases of the junction left unmatched. Germline CDR1 and CDR2: SEHNR and FQNEAQ (reference sequence). For the CDR3, the DNA is TGTGCCAGCAGCCCCTGGACAGGGGAGCTGGCTGAGCAGTACTTC. It yields the protein CASSPWTGELAEQYF.

This chain joins TRBV6-5 and TRBJ1-2; D remains unclear. Deletions cut 0 bases from V and 2 bases from J, with 4 bases between. The germline V gene has CDR1 MNHEY and CDR2 SVGAGI. This CDR3 comprises 13 residues. CDR3 sequence (DNA): TGTGCCAGCAGTTACTCGGCGAACTATGGCTACACCTTC. Its protein product is CASSYSANYGYTF.

The chain links TRBV6-1 to TRBJ1-2, with TRBD1 matching 7 bases. The CDR3 covers 13 residues. With 6 bases clipped from V and 2 bases from J, the junction kept 3 bases outside the gene matches. Germline V gene sequence: CDR1 MNHNS, CDR2 SASEGT. DNA for the CDR3: TGTGCCAGCAGGGCCAGGGGGAACTATGGCTACACCTTC. This translates into CASRARGNYGYTF.

The V gene is TRBV27, the J gene TRBJ2-7; D tentatively reads TRBD1 or TRBD2 (5 bases each). CDR1 is MNHEY and CDR2 is SMNVEV in the germline V gene (reference sequence). This CDR3 has 16 amino acids. Trimming took off 3 bases at V and 2 bases at J, with 17 bases between the two ends. The CDR3 nucleotides read TGTGCCAGCAGTTTGTCGATCAACCCGGGACCCTACGAGCAGTACTTC. This gives the protein CASSLSINPGPYEQYF.

This sequence joins TRBV11-2 and TRBJ2-7; 11 nucleotides agree with TRBD2. The CDR3 loop spans 14 amino acids. Germline CDR1 SGHAT, CDR2 FQNNGV. The V segment lost 5 bases and the J segment 5 bases; nucleotides outside the gene matches: 5. This CDR3 is CASSPGTSGHEQYF. In DNA form, the CDR3 reads TGTGCCAGCAGCCCCGGGACTAGCGGACACGAGCAGTACTTC.

This chain joins TRBV7-6 and TRBJ2-1; 14 bases match TRBD2. Germline CDR1 reads SGHVS; CDR2 reads FNYEAQ. V lost 4 bases and J lost 3; bases outside the gene matches: 8. This CDR3 spans 18 amino acids. CDR3 sequence: CASSWDLGTSGSYNEQFF. CDR3 DNA: TGTGCCAGCAGCTGGGACCTGGGGACTAGCGGGAGCTACAATGAGCAGTTCTTC.

The chain carries TRBV28 and TRBJ2-7, with 7 bases fitting TRBD2. The CDR3 extends over 20 amino acids. Per the germline V gene, CDR1 is MDHEN and CDR2 is SYDVKM. Trimming at V came to 3 bases and at J to 7 bases, leaving 27 bases not matched to a gene. The CDR3 coding sequence is TGTGCCAGCAGTTTGGAGGGCCGGACTAGAATTTTACAAATCTACGAGGAGCAGTACTTC. Its protein is CASSLEGRTRILQIYEEQYF.

The chain links TRBV14 to TRBJ2-7; D call uncertain. CDR1 and CDR2 from the germline V gene are SGHDN and FVKESK. Trimming removed 4 bases at V and 4 bases at J, with 11 bases between. This CDR3 comprises 13 residues. DNA of the CDR3: TGTGCCAGCAGCCTGTACGTAGGGTACGAGCAGTACTTC. Protein: CASSLYVGYEQYF.

The gene calls are TRBV7-2 and TRBJ2-2, with D possibly being TRBD2 (6 bases). Germline-derived CDR1 and CDR2 are SGHTA and FQGNSA. This CDR3 comprises 17 residues. The V end lost 9 bases, the J end lost 3 bases, and 23 bases lay between the germline ends. This CDR3 is CARATLELGEDTGELFF. The CDR3 coding sequence is TGTGCCAGGGCGACCCTAGAATTGGGGGAGGACACCGGGGAGCTGTTTTTT. The variable domain in full, completed from reference TRBV7-2 and TRBJ2-2, reads GAGVSQSPSNKVTEKGKDVELRCDPISGHTALYWYRQSLGQGLEFLIYFQGNSAPDKSGLPSDRFSAERTGGSVSTLTIQRTQQEDSAVYLCARATLELGEDTGELFFGEGSRLTVL.